A single sample gave rise to the 17 T cell receptor beta chains below, sequenced in a study of T-cell memory formation after mild COVID-19. MiXCR was run by TCRdb on the 5' RACE reads, yielding one entry per CDR3 protein. The sample holds a few hundred thousand distinct CDR3 sequences, just under 20% seen once. Sequenced material: PBMCs or a T cell subset sorted from them (not recorded which). These receptors were obtained from a man between 18 and 29 years old who had mild COVID-19 (a few samples of this study predate the infection). Cell type and time point are not known.

This clonotype appeared a few times. This rearrangement joins TRBV20-1 to TRBJ2-2, with 8 bases that match TRBD1. CDR3 length: 18 residues. Per the germline V gene, CDR1 is DFQATT and CDR2 is SNEGSKA (reference sequence). J gave up 6 bases and V 0 bases, and 15 bases lay outside the gene matches. As DNA, the CDR3 is TGCAGTGCTAGAGATCTCCAGGGGGTCAGGGGGCTGTCCGGGGAGCTGTTTTTT. This codes for CSARDLQGVRGLSGELFF.

This clonotype was seen many times. This rearrangement joins TRBV4-1 to TRBJ2-7; TRBD1 matches 9 bases. CDR1 is MGHRA and CDR2 is YSYEKL in the germline V gene. The CDR3 totals 14 residues. The J segment lost 6 bases and the V segment lost 3 bases, leaving 6 bases of the junction unmatched. The CDR3 loop is CASSQAGQGGEQYF. As DNA, the CDR3 is TGCGCCAGCAGCCAGGCGGGACAGGGAGGCGAGCAGTACTTC.

The chain carries TRBV5-1 and TRBJ2-5; tentative D call: TRBD2 (6 bases). Germline loops: CDR1 SGHRS, CDR2 YFSETQ. The CDR3 length is 13 residues. V lost 6 bases and J 4 bases, leaving 13 bases between the germline ends. CDR3 nucleotides: TGCGCCAGCACTCTCGGGAGCGGAGAGACCCAGTACTTC. As protein: CASTLGSGETQYF. Variable domain in full (rest from reference TRBV5-1 and TRBJ2-5): KAGVTQTPRYLIKTRGQQVTLSCSPISGHRSVSWYQQTPGQGLQFLFEYFSETQRNKGNFPGRFSGRQFSNSRSEMNVSTLELGDSALYLCASTLGSGETQYFGPGTRLLVL.

The chain employs TRBV4-1 and TRBJ2-7; weak D call: TRBD1 (6 bases). This CDR3 is built from 15 residues. The germline V and J ends were trimmed by 3 bases and 2 bases, with 14 bases remaining between them. The germline V gene encodes CDR1 MGHRA and CDR2 YSYEKL. CDR3 sequence (DNA): TGCGCCAGCAGCCAGCAGGGGTTAGGAACCTACGAGCAGTACTTC. Its protein product is CASSQQGLGTYEQYF.

The chain employs TRBV5-6 and TRBJ2-7, with D unclear. V lost 0 bases and J lost 7, with 11 bases in between. The CDR3 length is 13 residues. Germline V gene data show CDR1 as SGHDT and CDR2 as YYEEEE. CDR3 region: CASSLDATLEQYF. The DNA for the CDR3 is TGTGCCAGCAGCTTGGACGCCACCCTGGAGCAGTACTTC.

CDR3 DNA: TGTGCCAGCAGTTTGGGAGGGAGGCGTGAAGCTTTCTTT. The encoded protein is CASSLGGRREAFF. The chain couples TRBV12-3 or TRBV12-4 to TRBJ1-1; D not certain. The CDR3 has 13 residues. V was cut by 3 bases and J by 7 bases, with 12 bases left in between.

The genes are TRBV5-1 and TRBJ2-3; the D is unclear. CDR3 length equals 15 residues. V lost 1 base and J 6 bases, leaving 15 bases between the germline ends. CDR1 is SGHRS, CDR2 YFSETQ, per germline. The CDR3 nucleotides are TGCGCCAGCAGCTTGCAACCATTCGTCGTCGATACGCAGTATTTT. Residues: CASSLQPFVVDTQYF.

The chain links TRBV5-1 to TRBJ1-1; TRBD1 might be the D (6 bases). The germline V gene has CDR1 SGHRS and CDR2 YFSETQ. The CDR3 sequence is 18 residues long. V was shortened by 0 bases and J by 0 bases, with 18 bases between the two germline ends. This CDR3 is CASSLGTAARILNTEAFF. Here the CDR3 DNA reads TGCGCCAGCAGCTTGGGGACAGCTGCCCGAATTTTGAACACTGAAGCTTTCTTT.

The rearrangement joins TRBV7-2 to TRBJ2-3; D unclear. This CDR3 has 15 amino acids. Germline CDR1 SGHTA, CDR2 FQGNSA. V was clipped by 4 bases and J by 1 base, with 12 bases between them. DNA of the CDR3: TGTGCCAGCAGCTCCGGCTACACCCGCACAGATACGCAGTATTTT. Translation: CASSSGYTRTDTQYF.

This sequence joins TRBV11-2 and TRBJ1-2, with 7 bases identical to TRBD1. Germline loops: CDR1 SGHAT, CDR2 FQNNGV. V trimming: 2 bases; J trimming: 7 bases; junction bases outside the gene matches: 7. There are 14 residues in the CDR3. The CDR3, as DNA: TGTGCCAGCAGCTTATGGCCTACAGGGGTTGGCTACACCTTC. Its protein product is CASSLWPTGVGYTF.

J is TRBJ2-2 and V is TRBV20-1; 7 bases fit TRBD2. With V trimmed by 5 bases and J by 0 bases, 9 bases remained unmatched. Looked up from germline, CDR1 is DFQATT and CDR2 is SNEGSKA (reference sequence). CDR3 size: 16 residues. The CDR3 sequence is CSASGGLRANTGELFF. In nucleotides, the CDR3 is TGCAGTGCTTCGGGGGGACTTCGCGCGAACACCGGGGAGCTGTTTTTT.

This chain connects TRBV2 to TRBJ2-1, with TRBD1 as a possible D gene (5 bases). V was clipped by 6 bases and J by 8 bases, with 11 bases between them. The CDR3 extends over 12 amino acids. Germline CDR1 is SNHLY and CDR2 is FYNNEI. The CDR3 sequence is CASRAGLDEQFF. The CDR3 region has the DNA TGTGCCAGCAGGGCAGGGTTAGATGAGCAGTTCTTC. Together with reference TRBV2 and TRBJ2-1, the CDR3 gives the full variable domain: EPEVTQTPSHQVTQMGQEVILRCVPISNHLYFYWYRQILGQKVEFLVSFYNNEISEKSEIFDDQFSVERPDGSNFTLKIRSTKLEDSAMYFCASRAGLDEQFFGPGTRLTVL.

The chain is built from TRBV14 and TRBJ2-3; TRBD2 agrees at 11 bases. V lost 1 base, J lost 2 bases, and 5 bases stayed unmatched. Per the germline V gene, CDR1 is SGHDN and CDR2 is FVKESK. This CDR3 is built from 17 residues. The CDR3 nucleotides are TGTGCCAGCAGCCAAGGAATACTAGCGGGGGTCACAGATACGCAGTATTTT. Translation gives CASSQGILAGVTDTQYF.

This clonotype was seen a few times. V and J are TRBV4-3 and TRBJ2-1, with no clear D. The CDR3 runs 12 residues. V shed 5 bases and J shed 12 bases, with 14 bases lying between them. Germline loops: CDR1 LGHNA, CDR2 YSLEER. The CDR3 spells CASSNGQLGQFF. The CDR3 coding sequence is TGCGCCAGCAGCAACGGGCAGTTAGGGCAGTTCTTC.

This clonotype was seen a handful of times. The chain combines TRBV7-9 with TRBJ1-6; weak D call: TRBD1 (5 bases). The germline V gene encodes CDR1 SEHNR and CDR2 FQNEAQ (reference sequence). The V end lost 1 base, the J end lost 0 bases, and 10 bases lay between the germline ends. This CDR3 region has 17 residues. CDR3 in amino acids: CASSLGGASSYNSPLHF. The DNA of the CDR3 is TGTGCCAGCAGCTTAGGAGGGGCTAGCTCCTATAATTCACCCCTCCACTTT.

This clonotype was counted ten times or more. The chain links TRBV12-3 or TRBV12-4 to TRBJ1-1; D is perhaps TRBD1 (6 bases). V shed 7 bases and J shed 4 bases, with 16 bases lying between them. The CDR3 loop spans 14 amino acids. DNA for the CDR3: TGTGCCAGCACTATGTGGTTAGGGGGCACTGAAGCTTTCTTT. Translated, it gives CASTMWLGGTEAFF.

The sample holds a few counts of this clonotype. The CDR3 DNA reads as TGCAGCGTTGTGGAGCCCCGGTTCGGAGAAAAACTGTTTTTT. Protein: CSVVEPRFGEKLFF. The V and J genes are TRBV29-1 and TRBJ1-4; D is undetermined. The V end was cut by 4 bases, the J end by 8 bases, with 17 bases between. The germline CDR1 and CDR2 sequences are SQVTM and ANQGSEA. The CDR3 length is 14 residues.